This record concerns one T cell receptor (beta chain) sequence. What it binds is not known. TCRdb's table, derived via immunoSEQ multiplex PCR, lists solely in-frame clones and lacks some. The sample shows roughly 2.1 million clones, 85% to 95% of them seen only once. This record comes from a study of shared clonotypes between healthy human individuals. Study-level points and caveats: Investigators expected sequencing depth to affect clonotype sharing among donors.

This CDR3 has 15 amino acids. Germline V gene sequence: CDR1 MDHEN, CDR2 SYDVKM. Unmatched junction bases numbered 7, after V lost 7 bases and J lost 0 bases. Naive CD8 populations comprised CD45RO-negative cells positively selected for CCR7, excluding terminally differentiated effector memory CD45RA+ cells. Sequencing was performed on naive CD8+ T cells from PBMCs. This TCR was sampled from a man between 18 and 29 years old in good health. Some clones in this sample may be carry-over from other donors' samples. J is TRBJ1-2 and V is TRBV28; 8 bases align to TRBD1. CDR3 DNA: TGTGCCAGCAACGTGGACAGGGCCGCTAACTATGGCTACACCTTC. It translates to CASNVDRAANYGYTF.